Listed below are T cell receptor beta chains from one sample, sequenced in a study of cytomegalovirus exposure and HLA in healthy donors. Here immunoSEQ multiplex PCR was the method, and the copy in TCRdb shows in-frame clones only, minus some. This table holds 150,000 to 200,000 clones, approximately 86% found once. The sequencing input was PBMCs. The receptors shown here come from a woman aged 18-29 years in good health and CMV-seronegative. Each CDR3 is given with its conserved first and last residue. The order of the fields is D gene, V gene, CDR3 protein. The D gene is left open where the match is weak.

-,TRBV4-1,CASSQGFMETQYF
TRBD1,TRBV30,CALSRDRASGSNVLTF
-,TRBV4-3,CASSQRSWTATNEKLFF
-,TRBV28,CASSRRTQETQYF
TRBD1,TRBV28,CASPIGTGDRDQPQHF
TRBD1,TRBV27,CASSPQTGRSNQPQHF
TRBD1,TRBV25-1,CASSGSRGHHSGYTF
-,TRBV7-6,CASTLYNGDTEAFF
TRBD1,TRBV5-1,CASSLGPTGINTGELFF
TRBD1,TRBV6-5,CASSYGQGAGGSPLHF
TRBD1,TRBV28,CAIITRQGGYTF
TRBD2,TRBV9,CASSPREVAFYEQYF
-,TRBV4-3,CASSQDLRGRYNTEAFF
TRBD1,TRBV18,CASSPSRGRLNYGYTF
TRBD2,TRBV7-2,CASSLGLAGPVIIGELFF
TRBD1,TRBV9,CASNGPGTGAGDTQYF
-,TRBV11-2,CASSSAYEQYF
-,TRBV11-3,CASSLALSPGGLHTEAFF
-,TRBV6-1,CASSEKLYGYTF
-,TRBV5-1,CASSYTAIRGTNEKLFF
TRBD1,TRBV28,CASRAGGRETQYF
-,TRBV25-1,CASSVTGTAYEQYF
TRBD2,TRBV4-1,CASSRPGETSGGSSTDTQYF
TRBD1,TRBV7-9,CASSLDRGVSYNSPLHF
TRBD1,TRBV5-1,CASSSRTGTAFF
TRBD1,TRBV30,CAWDRDRVFGEQYF
-,TRBV6-5,CASSYSSRGGASGYTF
TRBD1,TRBV27,CASSLRDRNQPQHF
-,TRBV4-3,CASSQERRSHNEQFF
-,TRBV5-1,CASSLGQSSYEQYF
-,TRBV4-2,CASSQDTGNEQFF
TRBD2,TRBV9,CASGAGGGGTQYF
TRBD2,TRBV5-6,CASSLGSGGRKDTQYF
TRBD1,TRBV4-2,CASSQDPWTGNTGELFF
TRBD1,TRBV7-9,CASSARTGGGTEAFF
-,TRBV6-1,CASSVRDKTYEQYF
-,TRBV21-1,CASKKGQHNEKLFF
TRBD2,TRBV5-6,CASSLSGSEQFF
TRBD2,TRBV9,CASGTSGTDTQYF
TRBD1,TRBV30,CALGTGPNTEAFF
-,TRBV6-6,CASSGHEAFF
TRBD1,TRBV27,CASSPGGRGDTEAFF
TRBD2,TRBV2,CASSGTSGANQETQYF
TRBD1,TRBV5-6,CASSLDREDEKLFF
-,TRBV7-9,CASSRDTQYF
TRBD1,TRBV7-9,CASSLGTGGMDEQYF
-,TRBV27,CASNRKGTDTQYF
TRBD1,TRBV30,CAWDPPAGGWGGYTF
TRBD2,TRBV6-1,CASSAYATSSGITDTQYF
TRBD2,TRBV4-2,CASSQGGLAGGPLQETQYF
TRBD1,TRBV10-3,CAISESQGARGELFF
-,TRBV11-3,CASSLGMGVNTEAFF
-,TRBV4-2,CASSQGSGFPSSYEQYF
-,TRBV6-5,CASREQGTGELFF
-,TRBV30,CAWRGGESTEAFF
TRBD1,TRBV5-1,CASSLGQGTNTEAFF
-,TRBV30,CAWSVPTLRGRNSPLHF
-,TRBV28,CASSFGRGEKLFF
TRBD2,TRBV6-1,CASRRLAGVPDTQYF